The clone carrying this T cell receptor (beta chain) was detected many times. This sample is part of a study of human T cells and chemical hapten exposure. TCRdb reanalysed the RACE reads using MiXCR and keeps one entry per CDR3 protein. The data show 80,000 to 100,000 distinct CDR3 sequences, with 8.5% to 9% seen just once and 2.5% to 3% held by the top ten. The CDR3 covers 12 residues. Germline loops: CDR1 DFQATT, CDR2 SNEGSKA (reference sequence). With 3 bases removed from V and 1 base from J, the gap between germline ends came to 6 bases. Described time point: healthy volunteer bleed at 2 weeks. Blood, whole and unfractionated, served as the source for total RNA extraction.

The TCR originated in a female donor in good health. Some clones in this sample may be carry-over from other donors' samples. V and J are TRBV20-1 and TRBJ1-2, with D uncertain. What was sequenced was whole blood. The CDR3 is CSASTDNYGYTF. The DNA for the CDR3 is TGCAGTGCTAGTACAGATAACTATGGCTACACCTTC.